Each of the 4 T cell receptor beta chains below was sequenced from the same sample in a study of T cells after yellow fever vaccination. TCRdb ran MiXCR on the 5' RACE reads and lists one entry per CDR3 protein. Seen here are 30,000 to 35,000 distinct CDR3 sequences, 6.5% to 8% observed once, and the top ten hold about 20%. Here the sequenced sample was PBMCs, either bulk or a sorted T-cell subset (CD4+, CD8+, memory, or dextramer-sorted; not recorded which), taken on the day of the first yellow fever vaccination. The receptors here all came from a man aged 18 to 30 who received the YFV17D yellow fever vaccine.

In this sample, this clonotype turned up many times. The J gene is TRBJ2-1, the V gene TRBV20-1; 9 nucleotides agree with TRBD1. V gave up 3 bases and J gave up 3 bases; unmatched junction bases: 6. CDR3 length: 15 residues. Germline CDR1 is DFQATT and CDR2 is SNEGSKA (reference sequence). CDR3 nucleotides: TGCAGTGCTAGTGGGGGACAGGGTATCTACAATGAGCAGTTCTTC. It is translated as CSASGGQGIYNEQFF.

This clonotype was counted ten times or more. DNA of the CDR3: TGTGCCAGCAGCGTGACACCGGGACCCTACGAGCAGTACTTC. Protein: CASSVTPGPYEQYF. The gene calls are TRBV9 and TRBJ2-7, with D perhaps matching TRBD1 or TRBD2 (5 bases each). The CDR3 loop spans 14 amino acids. Trimming removed 2 bases at V and 2 bases at J, with 11 bases between. The germline V gene has CDR1 SGDLS and CDR2 YYNGEE. Full variable domain (missing parts from reference TRBV9 and TRBJ2-7): DSGVTQTPKHLITATGQRVTLRCSPRSGDLSVYWYQQSLDQGLQFLIQYYNGEERAKGNILERFSAQQFPDLHSELNLSSLELGDSALYFCASSVTPGPYEQYFGPGTRLTVT.

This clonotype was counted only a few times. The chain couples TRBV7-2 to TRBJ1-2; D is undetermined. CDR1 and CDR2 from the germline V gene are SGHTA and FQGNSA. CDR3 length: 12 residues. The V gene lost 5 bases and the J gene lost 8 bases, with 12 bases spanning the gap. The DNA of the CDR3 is TGTGCCAGCAGCCTTGATTCCCGCGGCTACACCTTC. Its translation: CASSLDSRGYTF.

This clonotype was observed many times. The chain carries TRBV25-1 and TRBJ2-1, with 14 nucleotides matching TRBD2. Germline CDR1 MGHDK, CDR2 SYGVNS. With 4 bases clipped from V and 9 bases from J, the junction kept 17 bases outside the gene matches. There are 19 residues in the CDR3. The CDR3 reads CASSVLTSGGASPFGEQFF. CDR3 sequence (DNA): TGTGCCAGCAGTGTGTTGACTAGCGGGGGGGCAAGCCCCTTTGGTGAGCAGTTCTTC.